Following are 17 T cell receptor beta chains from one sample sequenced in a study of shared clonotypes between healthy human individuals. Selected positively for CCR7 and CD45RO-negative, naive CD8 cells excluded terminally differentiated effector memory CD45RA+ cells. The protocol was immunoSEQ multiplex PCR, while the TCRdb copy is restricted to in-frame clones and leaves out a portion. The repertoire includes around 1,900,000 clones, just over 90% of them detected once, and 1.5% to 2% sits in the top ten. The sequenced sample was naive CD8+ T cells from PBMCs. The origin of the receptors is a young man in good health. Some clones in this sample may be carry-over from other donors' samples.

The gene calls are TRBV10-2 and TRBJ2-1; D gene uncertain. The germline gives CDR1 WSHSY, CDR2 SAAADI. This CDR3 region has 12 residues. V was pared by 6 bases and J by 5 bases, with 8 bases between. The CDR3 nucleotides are TGCGCCAGCAGCTCCATTAACAATGAGCAGTTCTTC. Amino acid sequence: CASSSINNEQFF.

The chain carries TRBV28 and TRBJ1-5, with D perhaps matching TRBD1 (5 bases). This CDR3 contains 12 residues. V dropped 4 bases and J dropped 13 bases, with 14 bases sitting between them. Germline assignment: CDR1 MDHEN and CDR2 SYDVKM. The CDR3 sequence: CASSSHMRGQHF. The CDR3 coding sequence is TGTGCCAGCAGTTCCCATATGCGGGGGCAGCATTTT.

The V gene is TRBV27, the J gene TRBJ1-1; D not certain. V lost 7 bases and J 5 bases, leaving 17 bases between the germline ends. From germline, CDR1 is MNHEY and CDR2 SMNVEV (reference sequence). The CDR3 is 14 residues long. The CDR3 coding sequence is TGTGCCAGCACCGATCCGTACTCCGGAACTGAAGCTTTCTTT. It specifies CASTDPYSGTEAFF.

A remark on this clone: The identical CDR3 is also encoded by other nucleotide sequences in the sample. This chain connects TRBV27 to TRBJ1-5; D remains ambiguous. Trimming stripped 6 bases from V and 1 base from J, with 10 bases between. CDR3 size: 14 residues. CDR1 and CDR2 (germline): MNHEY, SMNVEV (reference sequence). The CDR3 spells CASSPRGSNQPQHF. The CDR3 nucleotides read TGTGCCAGCAGCCCCCGGGGAAGCAATCAGCCCCAGCATTTT.

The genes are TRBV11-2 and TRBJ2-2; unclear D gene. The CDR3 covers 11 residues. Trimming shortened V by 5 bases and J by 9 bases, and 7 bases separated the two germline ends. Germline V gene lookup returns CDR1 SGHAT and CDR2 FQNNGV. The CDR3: CASSPDWELFF. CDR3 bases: TGTGCCAGCAGCCCCGACTGGGAGCTGTTTTTT. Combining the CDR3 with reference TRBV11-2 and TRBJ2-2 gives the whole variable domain EAGVAQSPRYKIIEKRQSVAFWCNPISGHATLYWYQQILGQGPKLLIQFQNNGVVDDSQLPKDRFSAERLKGVDSTLKIQPAKLEDSAVYLCASSPDWELFFGEGSRLTVL.

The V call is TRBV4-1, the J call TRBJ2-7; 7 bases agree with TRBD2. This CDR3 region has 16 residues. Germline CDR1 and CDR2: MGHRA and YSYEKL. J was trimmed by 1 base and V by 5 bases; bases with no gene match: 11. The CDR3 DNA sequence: TGCGCCAGCAGCTACCTTCCGGGACTAATATCCTACGAGCAGTACTTC. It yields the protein CASSYLPGLISYEQYF.

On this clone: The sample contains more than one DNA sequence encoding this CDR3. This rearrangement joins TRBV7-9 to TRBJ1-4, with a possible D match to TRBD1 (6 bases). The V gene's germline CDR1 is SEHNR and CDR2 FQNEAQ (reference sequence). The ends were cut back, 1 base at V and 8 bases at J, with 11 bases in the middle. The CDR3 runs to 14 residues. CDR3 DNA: TGTGCCAGCAGCTTAGACAGGGTATGGGAAAAACTGTTTTTT. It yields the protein CASSLDRVWEKLFF. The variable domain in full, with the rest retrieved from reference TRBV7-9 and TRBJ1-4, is DTGVSQNPRHKITKRGQNVTFRCDPISEHNRLYWYRQTLGQGPEFLTYFQNEAQLEKSRLLSDRFSAERPKGSFSTLEIQRTEQGDSAMYLCASSLDRVWEKLFFGSGTQLSVL.

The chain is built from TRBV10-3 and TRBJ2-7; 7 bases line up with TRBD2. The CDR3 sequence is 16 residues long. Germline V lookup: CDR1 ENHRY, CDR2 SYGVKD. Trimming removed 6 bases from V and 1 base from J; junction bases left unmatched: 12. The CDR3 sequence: CAIRPELSGSSYEQYF. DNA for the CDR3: TGTGCCATCAGGCCCGAACTTAGCGGGTCTTCCTACGAGCAGTACTTC.

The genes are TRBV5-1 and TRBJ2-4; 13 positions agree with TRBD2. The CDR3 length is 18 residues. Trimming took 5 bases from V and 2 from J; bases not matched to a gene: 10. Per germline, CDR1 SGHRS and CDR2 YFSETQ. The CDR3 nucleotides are TGCGCCAGCAGACCGGGTGGGACTAGCGGGACCACCAAAAACATTCAGTACTTC. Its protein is CASRPGGTSGTTKNIQYF.

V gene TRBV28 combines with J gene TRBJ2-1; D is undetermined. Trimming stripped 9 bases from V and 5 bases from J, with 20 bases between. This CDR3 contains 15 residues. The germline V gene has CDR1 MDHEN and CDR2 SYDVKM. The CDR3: CASGAHWRSDNEQFF. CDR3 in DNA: TGTGCCAGTGGAGCCCATTGGCGGTCTGACAATGAGCAGTTCTTC. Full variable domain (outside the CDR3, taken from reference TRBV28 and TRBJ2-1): DVKVTQSSRYLVKRTGEKVFLECVQDMDHENMFWYRQDPGLGLRLIYFSYDVKMKEKGDIPEGYSVSREKKERFSLILESASTNQTSMYLCASGAHWRSDNEQFFGPGTRLTVL.

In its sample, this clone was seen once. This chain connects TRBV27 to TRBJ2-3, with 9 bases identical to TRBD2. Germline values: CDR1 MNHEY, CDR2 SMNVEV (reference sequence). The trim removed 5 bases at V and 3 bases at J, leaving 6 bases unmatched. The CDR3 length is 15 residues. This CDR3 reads CASSILAGATDTQYF. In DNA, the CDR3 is TGTGCCAGCAGTATCTTAGCGGGAGCGACAGATACGCAGTATTTT.

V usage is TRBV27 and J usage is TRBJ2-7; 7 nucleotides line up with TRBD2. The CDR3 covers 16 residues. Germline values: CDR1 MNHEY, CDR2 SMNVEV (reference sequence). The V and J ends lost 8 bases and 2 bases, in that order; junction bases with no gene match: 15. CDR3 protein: CASLRKGPGRPYEQYF. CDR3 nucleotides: TGTGCCAGCCTTCGCAAAGGGCCCGGGAGGCCCTACGAGCAGTACTTC.

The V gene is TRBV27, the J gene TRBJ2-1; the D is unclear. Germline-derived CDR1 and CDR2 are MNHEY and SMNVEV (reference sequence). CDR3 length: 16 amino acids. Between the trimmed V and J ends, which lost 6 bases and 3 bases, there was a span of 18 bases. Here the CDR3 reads CASSPIDTDFYNEQFF. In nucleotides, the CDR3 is TGTGCCAGCAGCCCTATCGACACAGATTTCTACAATGAGCAGTTCTTC.

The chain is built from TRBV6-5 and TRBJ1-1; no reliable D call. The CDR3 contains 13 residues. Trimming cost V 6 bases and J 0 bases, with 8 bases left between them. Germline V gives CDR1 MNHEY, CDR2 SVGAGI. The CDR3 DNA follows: TGTGCCAGCAGCCCGAGAATGAACACTGAAGCTTTCTTT. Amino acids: CASSPRMNTEAFF.

CDR3 amino acids: CASSSSGRGADTQYF. CDR3 sequence (DNA): TGTGCCAGCAGCTCAAGCGGGAGGGGAGCAGATACGCAGTATTTT. The chain carries TRBV9 and TRBJ2-3; TRBD2 matches 10 bases. This CDR3 contains 15 residues. Germline V gives CDR1 SGDLS, CDR2 YYNGEE. V dropped 4 bases and J dropped 4; count of bases not matched to a gene: 6.

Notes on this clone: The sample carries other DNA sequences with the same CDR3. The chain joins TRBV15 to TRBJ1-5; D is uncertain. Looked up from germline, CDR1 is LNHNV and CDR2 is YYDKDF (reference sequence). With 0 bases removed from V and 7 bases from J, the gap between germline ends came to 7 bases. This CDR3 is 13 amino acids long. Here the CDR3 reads CATSRDRSQPQHF. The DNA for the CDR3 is TGTGCCACCAGCAGAGATCGGAGCCAGCCCCAGCATTTT.

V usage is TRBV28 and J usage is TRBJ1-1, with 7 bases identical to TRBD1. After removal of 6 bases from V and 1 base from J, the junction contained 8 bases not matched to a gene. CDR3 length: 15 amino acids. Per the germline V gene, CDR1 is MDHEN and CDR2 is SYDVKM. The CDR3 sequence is CASSPLQGPNTEAFF. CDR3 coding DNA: TGTGCCAGCAGCCCATTACAGGGGCCGAACACTGAAGCTTTCTTT.